The T cell receptor (beta chain) under discussion was sequenced for a study of blood T cell repertoires in COVID-19. Study-level information: Italy, Spain and the United States were the sources of the convalescent and acute COVID-19 samples.

CDR3 length equals 14 residues. CDR1 is SNHLY, CDR2 FYNNEI, per germline. The J segment lost 1 base and the V segment lost 6 bases, leaving 2 bases of the junction unmatched. TCRdb keeps only in-frame clones here, not all; method: immunoSEQ multiplex PCR. The data show around 200,000 clones, around 83% seen once. Sequenced input: peripheral blood. The sequence came from a man aged 40-49 years with active or convalescent COVID-19. The chain employs TRBV2 and TRBJ2-5, with 10 positions matching TRBD2. Here the CDR3 DNA reads TGTGCCAGCAGGGAGCGGGGGGGCCAAGAGACCCAGTACTTC. The encoded protein is CASRERGGQETQYF. Looking up the rest from reference TRBV2 and TRBJ2-5 gives the full variable domain: EPEVTQTPSHQVTQMGQEVILRCVPISNHLYFYWYRQILGQKVEFLVSFYNNEISEKSEIFDDQFSVERPDGSNFTLKIRSTKLEDSAMYFCASRERGGQETQYFGPGTRLLVL.